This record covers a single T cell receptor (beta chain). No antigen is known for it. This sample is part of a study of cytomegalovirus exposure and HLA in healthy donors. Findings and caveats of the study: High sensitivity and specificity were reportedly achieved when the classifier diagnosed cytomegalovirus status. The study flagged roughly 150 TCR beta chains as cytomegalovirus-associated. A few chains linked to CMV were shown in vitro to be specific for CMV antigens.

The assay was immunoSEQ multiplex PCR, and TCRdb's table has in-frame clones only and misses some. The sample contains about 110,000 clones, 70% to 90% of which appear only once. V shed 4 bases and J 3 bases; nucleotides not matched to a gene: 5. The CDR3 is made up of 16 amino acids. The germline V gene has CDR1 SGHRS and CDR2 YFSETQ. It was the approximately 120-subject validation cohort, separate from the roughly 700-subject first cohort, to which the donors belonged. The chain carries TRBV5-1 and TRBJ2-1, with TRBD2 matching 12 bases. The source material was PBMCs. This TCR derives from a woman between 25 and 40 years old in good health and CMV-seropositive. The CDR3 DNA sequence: TGCGCCAGCAGCCTGACTAGCGGGGGAGACTACAATGAGCAGTTCTTC. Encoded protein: CASSLTSGGDYNEQFF.